The 12 T cell receptor beta chains presented below share a single source sample, sequenced in a study of regulatory T cells in long-lasting Graves disease. CDR3-region Arm-PCR and iRepertoire HTBI primers produced the TCR beta libraries. TCRdb independently ran MiXCR on the multiplex PCR reads; one entry per CDR3 protein. The profile shows just over 600,000 distinct CDR3 sequences, roughly 15% of them singletons. Documented time point: newly diagnosed GD, antithyroid drugs for less than 3 months. Making the TCR library involved RNA that had been extracted from PBMCs. Separately, the same data were catalogued under a study of T cells in Graves' hyperthyroidism and ophthalmopathy.

The source material was peripheral blood mononuclear cells (PBMCs), sampled at new diagnosis, from a patient treated with antithyroid drugs. The source of these receptors is a woman aged 30 to 39 with Graves disease.

This clonotype has just a few counts. The chain carries TRBV3-1 and TRBJ2-7, with a weak D call TRBD1 (5 bases). Looked up from germline, CDR1 is LGHDT and CDR2 is YNNKEL (reference sequence). The CDR3 is 15 residues long. Deletions cut 2 bases from V and 3 bases from J, with 14 bases between. The CDR3 DNA sequence: TGTGCCAGCAGCCAATCTGATACAGGAAACTACGAGCAGTACTTC. Translation gives CASSQSDTGNYEQYF.

This clonotype was counted between two and nine times. The chain recombines TRBV6-2 or TRBV6-3 with TRBJ2-5; D might be TRBD1 or TRBD2, each matching 5 bases. Trimming took 5 bases from V and 3 from J, leaving 13 bases between them. The CDR3 is 14 amino acids. Germline V gene data show CDR1 as MNHEY and CDR2 as SVGEGT. CDR3 residues: CASSPLGREETQYF. For the CDR3, the DNA is TGTGCCAGCAGTCCCCTGGGACGGGAAGAGACCCAGTACTTC.

For this clonotype: Given a much more abundant clone one base away, this may be a read error. The chain has TRBV7-2 and TRBJ1-2, with D perhaps matching TRBD1 (6 bases). The V and J ends lost 4 bases and 4 bases respectively, with 10 bases between them. CDR1 is SGHTA, CDR2 FQGNSA, per germline. The CDR3 sequence is 13 residues long. Here the CDR3 reads CASSSQQGYGYTF. DNA of the CDR3: TGTGCCAGCAGCTCCCAACAGGGCTATGGCTACACCTTC.

In its sample, this clonotype was seen many times. The chain is built from TRBV27 and TRBJ2-7; 8 nucleotides match TRBD1. This CDR3 is 17 amino acids long. With V trimmed by 2 bases and J by 6 bases, 15 bases remained unmatched. In germline, CDR1 is MNHEY, CDR2 SMNVEV (reference sequence). CDR3 sequence (DNA): TGTGCCAGCAGTTTAGTCCCGCCTCGACAGGGGACAATCGAGCAGTACTTC. Its protein product is CASSLVPPRQGTIEQYF.

This clonotype was observed many times. J is TRBJ1-1 and V is TRBV30; D gene uncertain. With 5 bases removed from V and 11 bases from J, the gap between germline ends came to 15 bases. CDR3 length: 11 residues. In germline, CDR1 is GTSNPN, CDR2 SVGIG (reference sequence). The CDR3 bases are TGTGCCTGGGGGAAGCCGGGAGGGGCTTTCTTT. The encoded protein is CAWGKPGGAFF.

This clonotype showed up many times. V usage is TRBV2 and J usage is TRBJ2-4; no firm D call. Trimming took off 2 bases at V and 1 base at J, with 12 bases between the two ends. Germline V gene data show CDR1 as SNHLY and CDR2 as FYNNEI. There are 16 residues in the CDR3. This CDR3 reads CASSERPARAKNIQYF. The CDR3 DNA is TGTGCCAGCAGTGAACGGCCAGCCCGCGCCAAAAACATTCAGTACTTC.

For this clonotype: Possible read error: a much larger clone is one base away. This chain connects TRBV6-2 or TRBV6-3 to TRBJ2-7; possible D gene TRBD1, 5 bases. Trimming removed 0 bases from V and 3 bases from J, with 12 bases in between. Germline V CDR1 and CDR2: MNHEY, SVGEGT. This CDR3 region has 15 residues. The CDR3 reads CASSYSINRYYEQYF. The CDR3 bases are TGTGCCAGCAGTTACTCGATCAACAGGTACTACGAGCAGTACTTC.

A few counts support this clonotype. The chain joins TRBV30 to TRBJ2-3, with 11 nucleotides matching TRBD1. Germline CDR1 is GTSNPN and CDR2 is SVGIG (reference sequence). The CDR3 has 14 amino acids. V dropped 3 bases and J dropped 4; count of bases not matched to a gene: 3. Here the CDR3 DNA reads TGTGCCTGGAGACCGGGACAGGGGGCAGATACGCAGTATTTT. Protein product: CAWRPGQGADTQYF.

This clonotype was detected ten times or more. The chain couples TRBV6-1 to TRBJ1-1; TRBD1 is a possible D gene (6 bases). Germline V gives CDR1 MNHNS, CDR2 SASEGT. This CDR3 is 17 amino acids long. Between the trimmed V and J ends, which lost 7 bases and 1 base, there was a span of 22 bases. The CDR3 loop is CASTTIFSWGANTEAFF. Written as DNA, the CDR3 is TGTGCCAGCACCACTATTTTCTCTTGGGGGGCGAACACTGAAGCTTTCTTT.

This clonotype was recorded a few times. The chain combines TRBV25-1 with TRBJ1-6; 7 bases align to TRBD1. V dropped 4 bases and J dropped 7; count of bases not matched to a gene: 10. The CDR3 has 16 amino acids. Germline CDR1 reads MGHDK; CDR2 reads SYGVNS. The CDR3 region has the DNA TGTGCCAGCAGTGCTGCGCGAGGGGGCGGGAATTCACCCCTCCACTTT. This translates into CASSAARGGGNSPLHF.

The sample holds a few counts of this clonotype. The chain has TRBV7-3 and TRBJ2-2; 8 bases agree with TRBD1. V shed 5 bases and J 7 bases; nucleotides not matched to a gene: 9. Germline loops: CDR1 SGHTA, CDR2 FQGTGA. The CDR3 spans 15 residues. The CDR3 loop is CASSDGQGDYGELFF. The CDR3, as DNA: TGTGCCAGCAGCGATGGACAGGGAGATTACGGGGAGCTGTTTTTT.

The chain combines TRBV29-1 with TRBJ2-3; D ambiguous. The CDR3 has 15 amino acids. Trimming cost V 0 bases and J 3 bases, with 13 bases left between them. Germline CDR1 is SQVTM and CDR2 is ANQGSEA. The CDR3 region has the DNA TGCAGCGTTGAAGATTCCTCCCTGAGAACAGATACGCAGTATTTT. Translating gives CSVEDSSLRTDTQYF.